This note documents a single T cell receptor (beta chain) sequence. Antigen unknown. The record originates from a study of T cells in Graves' hyperthyroidism and ophthalmopathy. Study-level background: Sampling of peripheral blood happened at initial diagnosis, prior to any treatment. Overall study results and limits: Most thyroid-expanded clonotypes above 0.001 were also found in blood.

Amplified regions were TCR beta CDR3 sequences from RNA transcripts. The HTBI primer set drove a first-round RT-PCR of the TCR CDR3. TCRdb reanalysed the multiplex PCR reads using MiXCR and keeps one entry per CDR3 protein. Among 650,000 to 750,000 distinct CDR3 sequences, roughly 15% were seen once, and the ten largest hold roughly a tenth. CDR3 length equals 14 residues. The germline gives CDR1 SGHTA, CDR2 FQGNSA. The V segment lost 9 bases and the J segment 4 bases; nucleotides outside the gene matches: 7. Sequencing input: blood. This clonotype originated in a woman younger than 35 with Graves' hyperthyroidism. J is TRBJ2-2 and V is TRBV7-2; 8 bases are a match to TRBD1. CDR3 protein: CARRGQGATGELFF. CDR3 sequence (DNA): TGTGCCAGGAGGGGGCAGGGGGCCACCGGGGAGCTGTTTTTT. The complete variable domain, with remaining parts taken from reference TRBV7-2 and TRBJ2-2, reads GAGVSQSPSNKVTEKGKDVELRCDPISGHTALYWYRQSLGQGLEFLIYFQGNSAPDKSGLPSDRFSAERTGGSVSTLTIQRTQQEDSAVYLCARRGQGATGELFFGEGSRLTVL.